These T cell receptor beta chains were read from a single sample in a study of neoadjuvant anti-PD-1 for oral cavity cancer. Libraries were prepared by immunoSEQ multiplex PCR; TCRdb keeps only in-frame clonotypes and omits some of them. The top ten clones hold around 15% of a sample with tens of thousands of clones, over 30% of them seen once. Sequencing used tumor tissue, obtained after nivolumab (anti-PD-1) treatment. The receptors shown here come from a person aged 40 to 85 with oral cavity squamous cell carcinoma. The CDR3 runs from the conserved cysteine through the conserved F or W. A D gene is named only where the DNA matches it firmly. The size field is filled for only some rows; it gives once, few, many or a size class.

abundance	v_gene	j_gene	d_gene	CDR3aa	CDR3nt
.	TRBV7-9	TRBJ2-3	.	CASSPQLLGADTQYF	TGTGCCAGCAGCCCCCAACTCTTAGGCGCAGATACGCAGTATTTT
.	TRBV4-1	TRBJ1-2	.	CASSQESGNPYGYTF	TGCGCCAGCAGCCAAGAAAGCGGGAACCCCTATGGCTACACCTTC
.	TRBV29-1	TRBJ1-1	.	CSVEDRAGANTEAFF	TGCAGCGTTGAAGATCGAGCAGGGGCGAACACTGAAGCTTTCTTT
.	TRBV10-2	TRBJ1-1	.	CASSVGRAEAFF	TGCGCCAGCAGTGTTGGGAGGGCTGAAGCTTTCTTT
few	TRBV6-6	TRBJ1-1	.	CASSYRNEAFF	TGTGCCAGCAGTTACCGCAACGAAGCTTTCTTT
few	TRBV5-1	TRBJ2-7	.	CASSFGSRDYEQYF	TGCGCCAGCAGCTTTGGATCAAGGGACTACGAGCAGTACTTC
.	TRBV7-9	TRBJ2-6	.	CASSYLRVWGSTGANVLTF	TGTGCCAGCAGCTACCTCAGGGTTTGGGGATCGACTGGGGCCAACGTCCTGACTTTC
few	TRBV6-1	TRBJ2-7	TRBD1	CASRPGGEEQYF	TGTGCCAGCAGGCCAGGGGGAGAGGAGCAGTACTTC
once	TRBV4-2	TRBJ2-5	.	CASSQTGAQETQYF	TGTGCCAGCAGCCAAACGGGCGCGCAAGAGACCCAGTACTTC
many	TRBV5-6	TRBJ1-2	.	CASSLAGREGGHYGYTF	TGTGCCAGCAGCTTGGCCGGCAGGGAGGGAGGTCACTATGGCTACACCTTC
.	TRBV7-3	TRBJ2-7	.	CASSLTRQGGQYF	TGTGCCAGCAGCTTAACAAGGCAGGGAGGGCAGTACTTC
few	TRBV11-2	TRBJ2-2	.	CASSYRQGKNTGELFF	TGTGCCAGCAGCTACCGTCAGGGCAAGAACACCGGGGAGCTGTTTTTT
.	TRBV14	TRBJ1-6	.	CASSQSTGSRRPLHF	TGTGCCAGCAGCCAGTCAACAGGCTCTCGCCGGCCCCTCCACTTT
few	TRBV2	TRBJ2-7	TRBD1	CASRQGASYEQYF	TGTGCCAGCAGACAGGGGGCTTCCTACGAGCAGTACTTC
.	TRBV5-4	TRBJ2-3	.	CASSWRGTDTQYF	TGTGCCAGCAGCTGGCGGGGCACAGATACGCAGTATTTT
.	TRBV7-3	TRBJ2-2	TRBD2	CASSPSGTSGRVFAGELFF	TGTGCCAGCAGCCCAAGTGGGACTAGCGGGAGGGTATTTGCCGGGGAGCTGTTTTTT
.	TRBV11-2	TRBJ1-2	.	CASSFSVGGYTF	TGTGCCAGCAGCTTCTCGGTAGGGGGCTACACCTTC
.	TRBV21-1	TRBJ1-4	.	CAGMPRGSRWGKLFF	TGTGCCGGAATGCCAAGGGGCTCGCGGTGGGGAAAACTGTTTTTT
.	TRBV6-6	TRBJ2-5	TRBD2	CASSSGLAGGQETQYF	TGTGCCAGCAGTTCAGGACTAGCGGGGGGGCAAGAGACCCAGTACTTC
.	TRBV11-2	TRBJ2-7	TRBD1	CASSGGTGNLYEQYF	TGTGCCAGCAGTGGAGGGACAGGGAACCTCTACGAGCAGTACTTC
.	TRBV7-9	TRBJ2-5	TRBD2	CASSPWTSGRSETQYF	TGTGCCAGCAGCCCCTGGACTAGCGGGAGGTCGGAGACCCAGTACTTC
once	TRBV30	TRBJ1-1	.	CAWSGVGWRTEAFF	TGTGCCTGGAGTGGGGTGGGGTGGCGCACTGAAGCTTTCTTT
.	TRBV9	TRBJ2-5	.	CASSVAGQQETQYF	TGTGCCAGCAGCGTTGCCGGCCAGCAAGAGACCCAGTACTTC
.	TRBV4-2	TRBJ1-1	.	CASSQGLVGTEAFF	TGTGCCAGCAGCCAAGGTCTGGTGGGCACTGAAGCTTTCTTT
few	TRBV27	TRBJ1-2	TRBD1	CASETGAPNYGYTF	TGTGCCAGCGAAACAGGGGCCCCTAACTATGGCTACACCTTC
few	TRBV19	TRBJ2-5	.	CASSPRRDSFNQETQYF	TGTGCCAGTAGTCCAAGGAGGGACAGTTTCAATCAAGAGACCCAGTACTTC
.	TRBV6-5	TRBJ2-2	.	CASSYDLLPTGELFF	TGTGCCAGCAGTTACGATTTACTGCCCACCGGGGAGCTGTTTTTT
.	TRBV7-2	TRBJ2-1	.	CASSSLRSSYNEQFF	TGTGCCAGCAGCTCCCTACGGAGCTCCTACAATGAGCAGTTCTTC
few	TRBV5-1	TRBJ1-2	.	CASSLGQNSNYGYTF	TGCGCCAGCAGCTTAGGACAGAATTCTAACTATGGCTACACCTTC
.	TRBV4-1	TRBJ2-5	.	CASSQIMVLETQYF	TGCGCCAGCAGCCAGATAATGGTTTTGGAGACCCAGTACTTC
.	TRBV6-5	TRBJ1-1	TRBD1	CASNQGQGTEAFF	TGTGCCAGCAACCAGGGACAGGGCACTGAAGCTTTCTTT
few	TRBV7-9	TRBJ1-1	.	CASSLSPIKNTEAFF	TGTGCCAGCAGCTTATCGCCAATTAAGAACACTGAAGCTTTCTTT
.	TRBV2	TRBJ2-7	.	CASSEALAGSGEQYF	TGTGCCAGCAGTGAAGCTCTTGCGGGATCGGGTGAGCAGTACTTC